The 13 T cell receptor beta chains given below trace back to one sample, sequenced in a study of vaccination and CD4 T cells after COVID-19. Scientists ran DNA taken from cultured CD4+ T cells through the Oncomine TCR Beta short-read assay for sequencing. MiXCR was run by TCRdb on the PCR reads, yielding one entry per CDR3 protein. The sample includes about 5,500 distinct CDR3 sequences, around 32% of them seen just once. Treatment: roughly 10-day PBMC culture with coronavirus spike peptide pools or control peptides (ViraFEST assay). No antigen has been assigned to these receptors. The source was CD4+ T cells from blood, cultured in vitro, collected after SARS-CoV-2 vaccination. The receptors originated from a human donor who had recovered from COVID-19.

This clonotype has just a few counts. This chain uses TRBV29-1 with TRBJ2-7, with D perhaps given as TRBD1 or TRBD2 (5 bases each). CDR1 and CDR2 from the germline V gene are SQVTM and ANQGSEA. This CDR3 is built from 16 residues. V was clipped by 3 bases and J by 3 bases, with 21 bases between them. CDR3 in DNA: TGCAGCGTTGATCCGAACCCGGGGCCACTTAACTACGAGCAGTACTTC. This codes for CSVDPNPGPLNYEQYF.

This clonotype has a handful of counts. This chain joins TRBV20-1 and TRBJ1-1, with no clear D. V lost 0 bases, J lost 5 bases, and 13 bases lay in between. CDR1 is DFQATT and CDR2 is SNEGSKA in the germline V gene (reference sequence). The CDR3 is made up of 14 amino acids. The CDR3 region is CSARDPGRGTEAFF. The CDR3 bases are TGCAGTGCTAGAGATCCAGGCCGCGGAACTGAAGCTTTCTTT.

This clonotype qualifies as medium-sized. The chain has TRBV20-1 and TRBJ1-6, with D hard to call. Trimming removed 4 bases at V and 8 bases at J, with 21 bases between. The V gene's germline CDR1 is DFQATT and CDR2 SNEGSKA (reference sequence). The CDR3 sequence is 16 residues long. For the CDR3, the DNA is TGCAGTGCTAAGGGAATCTGGTCCGTTTTAGATTCACCCCTCCACTTT. Protein: CSAKGIWSVLDSPLHF.

The chain uses TRBV27 and TRBJ1-5; D is unresolved. Germline V gene lookup returns CDR1 MNHEY and CDR2 SMNVEV (reference sequence). Trimming took 3 bases from V and 4 from J, leaving 10 bases between them. The CDR3 loop spans 14 amino acids. CDR3 coding DNA: TGTGCCAGCAGTTTCTCGCGGGAAAATCAGCCCCAGCATTTT. It is translated as CASSFSRENQPQHF.

V is TRBV7-9 and J is TRBJ2-1; the D is unclear. The CDR3 has 13 residues. CDR1 is SEHNR, CDR2 FQNEAQ, per germline (reference sequence). Trimming shortened V by 5 bases and J by 5 bases, and 10 bases separated the two germline ends. The DNA for the CDR3 is TGTGCCAGCAGCGCCTCGACGGACAATGAGCAGTTCTTC. Amino acid sequence: CASSASTDNEQFF.

This clonotype appeared a few times. The chain uses TRBV19 and TRBJ1-1, with D possibly matching TRBD1 (5 bases). This CDR3 region has 13 residues. Germline V gene lookup returns CDR1 LNHDA and CDR2 SQIVND (reference sequence). The V end lost 7 bases, the J end lost 3 bases, and 12 bases lay between the germline ends. The CDR3 region has the DNA TGTGCCAGTACCAACGGGGGGGACACTGAAGCTTTCTTT. It is translated as CASTNGGDTEAFF.

The chain joins TRBV10-3 to TRBJ1-1, with D possibly TRBD1 on 5 matching bases. V was pared by 0 bases and J by 3 bases, with 14 bases between. CDR3 size: 16 residues. CDR1 is ENHRY and CDR2 is SYGVKD in the germline V gene. Here the CDR3 reads CAISESTGRPDTEAFF. The CDR3 DNA reads as TGTGCCATCAGTGAGTCGACGGGGCGCCCGGACACTGAAGCTTTCTTT.

The rearrangement links TRBV4-1 to TRBJ1-5; a possible D gene is TRBD1 (5 bases). V shed 3 bases and J shed 2 bases, with 17 bases lying between them. This CDR3 has 17 residues. Germline CDR1 reads MGHRA; CDR2 reads YSYEKL. The CDR3 sequence is CASSQSGGGGGNQPQHF. DNA for the CDR3: TGCGCCAGCAGCCAGTCCGGGGGGGGAGGAGGCAATCAGCCCCAGCATTTT.

This clonotype has more than one count but fewer than ten. The genes are TRBV6-2 or TRBV6-3 and TRBJ2-7; weak D call: TRBD1 (5 bases). Trimming took 6 bases from V and 9 from J, leaving 21 bases between them. This CDR3 has 14 residues. CDR1 and CDR2 from the germline V gene are MNHEY and SVGEGT. The CDR3 sequence: CASSTSPRERAQYF. The DNA for the CDR3 is TGTGCCAGCAGCACCTCCCCCAGGGAACGGGCGCAGTACTTC.

The chain uses TRBV6-1 and TRBJ1-6; no definite D call. Trimming took 2 bases from V and 10 from J, leaving 15 bases between them. The V gene's germline CDR1 is MNHNS and CDR2 SASEGT. CDR3 length: 15 amino acids. The CDR3 nucleotides read TGTGCCAGCAGTGAAAACGGGTTCGGGAAATCACCCCTCCACTTT. Protein sequence: CASSENGFGKSPLHF.

J is TRBJ1-2 and V is TRBV7-9, with 7 positions matching TRBD1. Germline-derived CDR1 and CDR2 are SEHNR and FQNEAQ (reference sequence). With V trimmed by 3 bases and J by 11 bases, 9 bases remained unmatched. This CDR3 is 13 amino acids long. In nucleotides, the CDR3 is TGTGCCAGCAGCTTTCGACAGGGTGATTGGTACACCTTC. Amino acid sequence: CASSFRQGDWYTF. The full variable domain, completed using reference TRBV7-9 and TRBJ1-2, is DTGVSQNPRHKITKRGQNVTFRCDPISEHNRLYWYRQTLGQGPEFLTYFQNEAQLEKSRLLSDRFSAERPKGSFSTLEIQRTEQGDSAMYLCASSFRQGDWYTFGSGTRLTVV.

This clonotype has more than one count but fewer than ten. The chain employs TRBV19 and TRBJ1-5; the D is unclear. Germline CDR1 reads LNHDA; CDR2 reads SQIVND (reference sequence). Trimming cost V 5 bases and J 9 bases, with 11 bases left between them. CDR3 length equals 12 residues. CDR3 sequence (DNA): TGTGCCAGTAGTCCCCGGGCGCGGCCCCAGCATTTT. This translates into CASSPRARPQHF.

This clonotype has more than one count but fewer than ten. The chain is built from TRBV20-1 and TRBJ2-1; 7 bases fit TRBD1. Germline-derived CDR1 and CDR2 are DFQATT and SNEGSKA (reference sequence). The CDR3 is made up of 14 amino acids. Trimming took 6 bases from V and 3 from J; bases not matched to a gene: 8. The CDR3 region is CSALRDRDYNEQFF. The CDR3 DNA sequence: TGCAGTGCCCTCCGGGACAGAGACTACAATGAGCAGTTCTTC.